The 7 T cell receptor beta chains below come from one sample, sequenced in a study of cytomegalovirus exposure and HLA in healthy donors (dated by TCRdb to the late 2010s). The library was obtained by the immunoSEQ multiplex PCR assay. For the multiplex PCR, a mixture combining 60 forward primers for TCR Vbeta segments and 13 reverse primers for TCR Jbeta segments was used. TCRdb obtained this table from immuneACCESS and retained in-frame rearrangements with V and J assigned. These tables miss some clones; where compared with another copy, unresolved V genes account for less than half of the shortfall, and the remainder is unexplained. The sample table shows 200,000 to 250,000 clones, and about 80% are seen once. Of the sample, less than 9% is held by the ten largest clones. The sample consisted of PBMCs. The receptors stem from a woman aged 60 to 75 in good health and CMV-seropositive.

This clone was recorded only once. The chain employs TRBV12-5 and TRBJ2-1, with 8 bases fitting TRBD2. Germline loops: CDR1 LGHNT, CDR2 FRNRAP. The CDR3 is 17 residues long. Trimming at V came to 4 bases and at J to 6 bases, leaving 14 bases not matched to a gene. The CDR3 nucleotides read TGTGCTAGTGGTTGGGGCTCCCGGGGGGGGCCGTTCAATGAGCAGTTCTTC. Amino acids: CASGWGSRGGPFNEQFF. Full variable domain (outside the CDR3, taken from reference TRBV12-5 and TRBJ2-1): DARVTQTPRHKVTEMGQEVTMRCQPILGHNTVFWYRQTMMQGLELLAYFRNRAPLDDSGMPKDRFSAEMPDATLATLKIQPSEPRDSAVYFCASGWGSRGGPFNEQFFGPGTRLTVL.

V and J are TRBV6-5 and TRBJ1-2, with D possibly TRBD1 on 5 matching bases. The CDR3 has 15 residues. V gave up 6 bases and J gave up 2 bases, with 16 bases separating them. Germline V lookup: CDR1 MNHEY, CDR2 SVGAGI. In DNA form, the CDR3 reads TGTGCCAGCAGAAGACCGAGTGGGGGGAACTATGGCTACACCTTC. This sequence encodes CASRRPSGGNYGYTF.

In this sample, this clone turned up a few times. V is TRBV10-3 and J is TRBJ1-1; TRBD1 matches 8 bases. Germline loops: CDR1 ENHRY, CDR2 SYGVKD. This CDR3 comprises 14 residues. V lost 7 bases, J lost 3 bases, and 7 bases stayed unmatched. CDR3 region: CAINGQGGDTEAFF. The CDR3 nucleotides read TGTGCCATCAACGGACAGGGCGGGGACACTGAAGCTTTCTTT.

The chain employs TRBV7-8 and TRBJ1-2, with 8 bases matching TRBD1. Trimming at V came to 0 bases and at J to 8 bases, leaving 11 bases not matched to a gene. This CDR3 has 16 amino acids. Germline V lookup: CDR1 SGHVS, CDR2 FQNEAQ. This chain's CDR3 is CASSLARQGRLSGYTF. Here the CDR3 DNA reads TGTGCCAGCAGCTTAGCCAGACAGGGGCGGCTGAGCGGCTACACCTTC.

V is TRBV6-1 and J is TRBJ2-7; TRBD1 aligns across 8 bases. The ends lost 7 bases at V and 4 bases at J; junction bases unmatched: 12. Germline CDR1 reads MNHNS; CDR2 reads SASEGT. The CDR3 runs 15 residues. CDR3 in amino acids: CASIPTRDRGYEQYF. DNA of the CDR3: TGTGCCAGCATTCCCACTCGCGACAGGGGATACGAGCAGTACTTC.

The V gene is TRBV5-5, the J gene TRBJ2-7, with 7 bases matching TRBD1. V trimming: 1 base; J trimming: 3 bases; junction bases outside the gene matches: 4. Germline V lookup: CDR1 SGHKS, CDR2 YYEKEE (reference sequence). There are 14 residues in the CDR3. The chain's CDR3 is CASSLYRGSYEQYF. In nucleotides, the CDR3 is TGTGCCAGCAGCTTGTACAGGGGAAGCTACGAGCAGTACTTC.

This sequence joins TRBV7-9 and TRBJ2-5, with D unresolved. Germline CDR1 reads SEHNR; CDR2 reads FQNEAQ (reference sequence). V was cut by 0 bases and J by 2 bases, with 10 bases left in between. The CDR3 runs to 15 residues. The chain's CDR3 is CASSLAPSRQETQYF. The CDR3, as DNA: TGTGCCAGCAGCTTAGCCCCGAGCAGGCAAGAGACCCAGTACTTC.